One sample yielded the 11 T cell receptor beta chains listed below, sequenced in a study of esophageal squamous cell carcinoma under preoperative chemotherapy (dated by TCRdb to about 2018). Libraries were built with PCR. TCRdb lists the instrument as HiSeq X Ten. The raw public reads went through TCRdb reprocessing: fastp at Q25, MiXCR clone calling, in-frame beta chains kept. Each entry is one CDR3 protein sequence, shown with its most common DNA and genes. For this sample the table gives about 7,000 distinct CDR3 sequences, of which 25% to 35% were detected only once. Around 14% of the sample lies in the top ten. Interpreted using the paper, the time point label stands for: before preoperative PTX-NDP chemotherapy. The sample was taken from a patient given preoperative chemotherapy. Every receptor here comes from a human donor with esophageal squamous cell carcinoma. The donor label of this sample is uncertain.

This clonotype is categorized as medium-sized (0.01 to 0.1%). The rearrangement links TRBV12-3 or TRBV12-4 to TRBJ2-3; a possible D gene is TRBD1 (5 bases). The CDR3 extends over 16 amino acids. The V gene lost 5 bases and the J gene lost 2 bases, with 17 bases spanning the gap. CDR3 DNA: TGTGCCAGCAGTAAACTACTGGGGCCACACACAGATACGCAGTATTTT. It specifies CASSKLLGPHTDTQYF.

This clonotype has only a few counts. The chain links TRBV5-1 to TRBJ1-1; D perhaps matches TRBD1 (5 bases). The CDR3 has 15 amino acids. Germline values: CDR1 SGHRS, CDR2 YFSETQ. The ends were cut back, 5 bases at V and 2 bases at J, with 16 bases in the middle. The CDR3 sequence: CASSNGDRSNTEAFF. Here the CDR3 DNA reads TGCGCCAGCAGTAACGGGGACCGTTCTAACACTGAAGCTTTCTTT.

The chain has TRBV27 and TRBJ2-1; D may be TRBD2 (5 bases). The germline V and J ends were trimmed by 3 bases and 15 bases, with 12 bases remaining between them. The germline CDR1 and CDR2 sequences are MNHEY and SMNVEV (reference sequence). The CDR3 has 11 residues. CDR3 sequence: CASSFRNEGFF. DNA for the CDR3: TGTGCCAGCAGTTTCCGGAATGAGGGGTTCTTC.

By share, this clonotype counts as medium-sized. This chain links TRBV6-5 with TRBJ2-7; TRBD2 matches 11 bases. With V trimmed by 6 bases and J by 0 bases, 1 base remained unmatched. Per the germline V gene, CDR1 is MNHEY and CDR2 is SVGAGI. CDR3 size: 14 residues. In nucleotides, the CDR3 is TGTGCCAGCAGGACTAGCGGGAACTCCTACGAGCAGTACTTC. Translated: CASRTSGNSYEQYF.

Points on this clonotype: Germline and junction disagree at one end, which may indicate a read error. The chain has TRBV6-1 and TRBJ2-7, with D perhaps TRBD2 (6 bases). Germline CDR1 is MNHNS and CDR2 is SASEGT. There are 13 residues in the CDR3. This chain's CDR3 is CARSGGLSYEQYF. CDR3 DNA sequence: TGTGCCAGGAGTGGGGGACTTTCCTACGAGCAGTACTTC.

Of note for this clonotype: Just one base apart from a much larger clone, this may be a read error. This rearrangement joins TRBV7-8 to TRBJ2-1; 9 nucleotides match TRBD1. The CDR3 is made up of 15 amino acids. Germline V gene lookup returns CDR1 SGHVS and CDR2 FQNEAQ. J gave up 10 bases and V 6 bases, and 13 bases lay outside the gene matches. The CDR3 nucleotides read TGTGCCAGCAGAGACCCCGGGACAGGGAACCACGAGCAGTTCTTC. Its translation: CASRDPGTGNHEQFF. Full variable domain (rest looked up from reference TRBV7-8 and TRBJ2-1): GAGVSQSPRYKVAKRGQDVALRCDPISGHVSLFWYQQALGQGPEFLTYFQNEAQLDKSGLPSDRFFAERPEGSVSTLKIQRTQQEDSAVYLCASRDPGTGNHEQFFGPGTRLTVL.

This clonotype was seen many times. The chain recombines TRBV5-5 with TRBJ2-5; 9 bases align to TRBD1. The germline gives CDR1 SGHKS, CDR2 YYEKEE (reference sequence). With 3 bases clipped from V and 2 bases from J, the junction kept 8 bases outside the gene matches. The CDR3 has 16 amino acids. CDR3 protein: CASSWVGTGRQETQYF. As DNA, the CDR3 is TGTGCCAGCAGCTGGGTAGGGACAGGGCGACAAGAGACCCAGTACTTC.

This clonotype has a count of ten or more. V usage is TRBV6-5 and J usage is TRBJ2-1; TRBD2 might be the D (6 bases). The V gene's germline CDR1 is MNHEY and CDR2 SVGAGI. V was cut by 5 bases and J by 2 bases, with 10 bases left in between. The CDR3 spans 14 residues. CDR3 bases: TGTGCCAGCAGTACTAGCATTACCTACAATGAGCAGTTCTTC. This sequence encodes CASSTSITYNEQFF.

In this sample, this clonotype is medium-sized. The V gene is TRBV10-2, the J gene TRBJ2-5; TRBD2 matches 11 bases. Losses at the gene ends were 5 bases for V and 2 bases for J; bases not matched to a gene: 4. The CDR3 length is 15 residues. Germline V CDR1 and CDR2: WSHSY, SAAADI. The CDR3 here is CASSTTSGRQETQYF. The CDR3 region has the DNA TGCGCCAGCAGTACTACTAGCGGGAGACAAGAGACCCAGTACTTC.

This clonotype was seen ten or more times. The genes are TRBV6-5 and TRBJ2-1; D is ambiguous. Gene TRBJ2-7 matches the end of the DNA better, so the J call may be wrong. CDR1 is MNHEY and CDR2 is SVGAGI in the germline V gene. The CDR3 loop spans 13 amino acids. The CDR3 here is CASSYSQSLEQYF. CDR3 nucleotide sequence: TGTGCCAGCAGTTATAGCCAGAGCCTCGAGCAGTACTTC.

This clonotype was recorded at least ten times. The chain joins TRBV7-6 to TRBJ2-1; D could derive from TRBD1 or TRBD2 (6 bases each). Gene TRBJ2-7 matches the end of the DNA better, so the J call may be wrong. The CDR3 consists of 16 residues. CDR1 SGHVS and CDR2 FNYEAQ come from the germline V gene. The CDR3 DNA sequence: TGTGCCAGCAGCTTAGGGGTTAAGGGGGGAAACTACGAGCAGTACTTC. This translates into CASSLGVKGGNYEQYF.